This is a list of T cell receptor beta chains from one sample in a study of CD8+ T cells in alopecia areata. Some clones are missing from TCRdb's copy, which holds only in-frame ones; the method was immunoSEQ multiplex PCR. The table includes about 74,000 clones, 29% detected once. The sample was CD8+ T cells sorted from blood, taken at week 4, from a patient treated with tofacitinib. The receptors stem from a human donor with alopecia areata. Both conserved end residues are part of each CDR3. Each record gives: J gene, V gene, CDR3 length, clone size, D gene, CDR3 protein, CDR3 DNA. A D gene is named only where the DNA matches it firmly. The size of a clone is reported for some rows only, either as once, few or many, or as a class for expanded clones.

>TRBJ2-7|TRBV11-2|13|NA|NA
CASLLEGAYEQYF
TGTGCCAGCTTGCTAGAGGGCGCCTACGAGCAGTACTTC
>TRBJ2-2|TRBV9|13|NA|NA
CASSPPRSGELFF
TGTGCCAGCAGCCCTCCAAGGTCGGGGGAGCTGTTTTTT
>TRBJ2-7|TRBV29-1|12|NA|NA
CSVLRDAYEQYF
TGCAGCGTACTCAGGGACGCCTACGAGCAGTACTTC
>TRBJ2-5|TRBV15|14|NA|NA
CATSLEVRPETQYF
TGTGCCACCAGTTTGGAAGTCCGCCCAGAGACCCAGTACTTC
>TRBJ2-5|TRBV28|14|NA|NA
CASTPRTRSGTQYF
TGTGCCAGCACCCCTAGGACTCGCTCAGGGACCCAGTACTTC
>TRBJ2-7|TRBV11-2|10|few|NA
CASSAYEQYF
TGTGCCAGCAGCGCCTACGAGCAGTACTTC
>TRBJ2-3|TRBV28|14|NA|NA
CASSLASGLDTQYF
TGTGCCAGCAGCTTAGCCAGCGGGCTTGATACGCAGTATTTT
>TRBJ2-5|TRBV4-1|14|NA|TRBD2
CASSQDIAGLSQYF
TGCGCCAGCAGCCAAGATATAGCGGGGCTAAGCCAGTACTTC
>TRBJ1-2|TRBV30|12|NA|NA
CAGIIIKGGYTF
TGTGCCGGAATAATCATAAAAGGTGGCTACACCTTC
>TRBJ1-4|TRBV29-1|14|NA|NA
CSVGPWGTGEKLFF
TGCAGCGTTGGGCCCTGGGGTACCGGTGAAAAACTGTTTTTT
>TRBJ2-1|TRBV7-9|13|few|NA
CASSLALDNEQFF
TGTGCCAGCAGCTTAGCGCTGGACAATGAGCAGTTCTTC
>TRBJ1-1|TRBV7-9|13|once|NA
CASSGENTREAFF
TGTGCCAGCAGCGGGGAGAACACGCGTGAAGCTTTCTTT
>TRBJ1-1|TRBV30|15|NA|TRBD1
CAWSGVGQGDTEAFF
TGTGCCTGGAGTGGGGTCGGGCAGGGGGACACTGAAGCTTTCTTT
>TRBJ2-7|TRBV9|16|NA|TRBD2
CASSPMGLEGSYEQYF
TGTGCCAGCAGCCCCATGGGACTAGAGGGTTCCTACGAGCAGTACTTC
>TRBJ1-2|TRBV4-1|15|NA|NA
CASSQVGRGNYGYTF
TGCGCCAGCAGCCAAGTGGGGAGGGGTAACTATGGCTACACCTTC
>TRBJ1-5|TRBV29-1|14|few|TRBD1
CSATGTGKDQPQHF
TGCAGCGCTACCGGGACAGGGAAAGACCAGCCCCAGCATTTT
>TRBJ1-1|TRBV27|11|few|NA
CQSGANTEAFF
TGTCAGTCCGGGGCGAACACTGAAGCTTTCTTT
>TRBJ2-1|TRBV5-8|14|NA|TRBD2
CASSPSGPGEEQFF
TGTGCCAGCAGCCCTAGCGGCCCGGGAGAGGAGCAGTTCTTC
>TRBJ2-5|TRBV28|16|once|NA
CASSFKVGPQAETQYF
TGTGCCAGCAGTTTTAAAGTAGGTCCCCAGGCCGAGACCCAGTACTTC
>TRBJ2-6|TRBV23-1|16|few|NA
CASSQSPDSGANVLTF
TGCGCCAGCAGTCAATCGCCGGACTCTGGGGCCAACGTCCTGACTTTC
>TRBJ2-7|TRBV4-1|15|NA|NA
CASSRVQGDSYEQYF
TGCGCCAGCAGCCGAGTCCAGGGAGACTCCTACGAGCAGTACTTC
>TRBJ1-5|TRBV7-9|16|few|NA
CASSSEARNSNQPQHF
TGTGCCAGCAGCTCGGAAGCCAGGAATAGCAATCAGCCCCAGCATTTT
>TRBJ1-5|TRBV27|14|NA|NA
CASSLGGSNQPQHF
TGTGCCAGCAGTCTGGGCGGTAGCAATCAGCCCCAGCATTTT
>TRBJ2-1|TRBV11-2|15|NA|TRBD2
CASSLPGGLANEQFF
TGTGCCAGCAGCTTACCGGGAGGGCTCGCCAATGAGCAGTTCTTC
>TRBJ2-7|TRBV29-1|12|NA|NA
CSVEDRAYEQYF
TGCAGCGTTGAAGACAGGGCCTACGAGCAGTACTTC
>TRBJ2-7|TRBV5-1|16|few|NA
CASSDDGSPKSYEQYF
TGCGCCAGCAGCGATGACGGATCCCCAAAGAGCTACGAGCAGTACTTC
>TRBJ2-1|TRBV29-1|14|few|TRBD2
CSVEFSGRINEQFF
TGCAGCGTTGAATTTAGCGGGAGAATAAATGAGCAGTTCTTC
>TRBJ1-2|TRBV9|11|many|NA
CASSSLGGYTF
TGTGCCAGCAGCTCCCTCGGTGGCTACACCTTC
>TRBJ2-1|TRBV7-2|13|NA|NA
CASSRGAISEQFF
TGTGCCAGCAGCAGAGGGGCTATAAGTGAGCAGTTCTTC
>TRBJ2-5|TRBV5-6|13|few|NA
CASRGENQETQYF
TGTGCCAGCAGAGGGGAAAACCAAGAGACCCAGTACTTC
>TRBJ2-4|TRBV4-1|15|few|TRBD1
CASSQAAGGIDIQYF
TGCGCCAGCAGCCAAGCTGCAGGGGGAATAGACATTCAGTACTTC
>TRBJ2-1|TRBV12-5|10|NA|NA
CASGSSEQFF
TGTGCTAGTGGTTCCAGTGAGCAGTTCTTC
>TRBJ1-1|TRBV9|12|few|NA
CASGRGNTEAFF
TGTGCCAGCGGCAGGGGGAACACTGAAGCTTTCTTT
>TRBJ2-7|TRBV4-1|16|NA|TRBD1
CASSQDGGTGLYEQYF
TGCGCCAGCAGCCAAGATGGGGGGACAGGGCTCTACGAGCAGTACTTC
>TRBJ2-5|TRBV29-1|12|NA|TRBD1
CSVWTGRETQYF
TGCAGCGTCTGGACAGGGAGGGAGACCCAGTACTTC
>TRBJ2-2|TRBV29-1|14|few|NA
CSALGSANTGELFF
TGCAGCGCCCTTGGGTCGGCGAACACCGGGGAGCTGTTTTTT
>TRBJ2-7|TRBV5-1|13|few|NA
CASSLGQVYEQYF
TGCGCCAGCAGCTTGGGACAGGTTTACGAGCAGTACTTC
>TRBJ2-1|TRBV25-1|11|NA|NA
CASSGGGPEFF
TGTGCCAGCAGTGGAGGGGGGCCTGAGTTCTTC
>TRBJ2-7|TRBV29-1|14|NA|TRBD1
CSAATGGYAYEQYF
TGCAGCGCCGCGACAGGGGGCTATGCATACGAGCAGTACTTC
>TRBJ1-2|TRBV30|10|few|NA
CAWRRGDYTF
TGTGCCTGGAGGCGGGGAGACTACACCTTC
>TRBJ2-1|TRBV29-1|12|NA|NA
CSVTGGVEEEFF
TGCAGCGTTACGGGCGGGGTAGAGGAGGAGTTCTTC
>TRBJ1-2|TRBV5-1|13|NA|TRBD1
CASSLRTGEGYTF
TGCGCCAGCAGCTTGCGGACAGGGGAGGGCTACACCTTC
>TRBJ2-5|TRBV29-1|12|NA|TRBD2
CSVRAGAETQYF
TGCAGCGTCCGAGCGGGAGCTGAGACCCAGTACTTC
>TRBJ2-7|TRBV5-6|15|NA|TRBD1
CASSSGQGFPYEQYF
TGTGCCAGCAGCTCGGGACAGGGTTTCCCGTACGAGCAGTACTTC
>TRBJ2-7|TRBV28|15|NA|TRBD2
CASSLGFPTSAEQYF
TGTGCCAGCAGTTTAGGGTTCCCGACTAGCGCGGAGCAGTACTTC